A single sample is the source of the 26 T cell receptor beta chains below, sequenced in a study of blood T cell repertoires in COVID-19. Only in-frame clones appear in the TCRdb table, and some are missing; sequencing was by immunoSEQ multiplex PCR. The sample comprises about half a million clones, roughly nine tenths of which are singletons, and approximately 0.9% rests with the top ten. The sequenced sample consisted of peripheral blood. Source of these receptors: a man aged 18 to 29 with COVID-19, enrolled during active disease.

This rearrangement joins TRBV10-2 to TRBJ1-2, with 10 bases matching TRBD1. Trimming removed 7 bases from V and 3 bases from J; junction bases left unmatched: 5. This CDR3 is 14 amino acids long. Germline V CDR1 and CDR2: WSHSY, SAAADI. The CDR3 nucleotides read TGCGCCAGCACAGGGACAGGGGTTGACTATGGCTACACCTTC. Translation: CASTGTGVDYGYTF.

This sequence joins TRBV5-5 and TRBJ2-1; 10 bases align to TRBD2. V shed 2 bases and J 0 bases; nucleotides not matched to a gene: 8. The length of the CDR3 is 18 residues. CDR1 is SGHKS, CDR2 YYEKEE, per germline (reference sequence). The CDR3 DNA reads TGTGCCAGCAGCTTCCTAGATTTAGCGGGAGGCTCCTACAATGAGCAGTTCTTC. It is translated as CASSFLDLAGGSYNEQFF.

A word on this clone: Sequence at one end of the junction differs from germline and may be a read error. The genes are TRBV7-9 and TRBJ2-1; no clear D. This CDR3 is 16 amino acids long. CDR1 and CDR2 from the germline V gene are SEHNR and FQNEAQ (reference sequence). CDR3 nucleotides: TGTGCCAGCAGCGCTCTAGTTGCCCCCTCCCACAATGAGCAGTTCTTC. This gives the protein CASSALVAPSHNEQFF. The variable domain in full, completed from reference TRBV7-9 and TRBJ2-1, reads DTGVSQNPRHKITKRGQNVTFRCDPISEHNRLYWYRQTLGQGPEFLTYFQNEAQLEKSRLLSDRFSAERPKGSFSTLEIQRTEQGDSAMYLCASSALVAPSHNEQFFGPGTRLTVL.

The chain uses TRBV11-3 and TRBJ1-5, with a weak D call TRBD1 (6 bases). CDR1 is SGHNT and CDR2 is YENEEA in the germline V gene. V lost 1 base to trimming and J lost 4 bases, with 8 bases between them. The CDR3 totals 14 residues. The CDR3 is CASSLGQENQPQHF. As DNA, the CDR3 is TGTGCCAGCAGCTTAGGACAGGAGAATCAGCCCCAGCATTTT.

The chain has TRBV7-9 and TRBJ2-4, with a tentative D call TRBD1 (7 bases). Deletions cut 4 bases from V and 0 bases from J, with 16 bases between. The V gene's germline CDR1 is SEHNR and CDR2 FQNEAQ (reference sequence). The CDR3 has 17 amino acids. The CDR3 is CASSSPEGAPAKNIQYF. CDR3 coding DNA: TGTGCCAGCAGCTCACCGGAGGGGGCTCCAGCCAAAAACATTCAGTACTTC.

CDR3 nucleotide sequence: TGTGCCAGCAGGTCCGGGACAGCGAACACTGAAGCTTTCTTT. This encodes CASRSGTANTEAFF. V usage is TRBV11-2 and J usage is TRBJ1-1; TRBD1 agrees at 7 bases. Germline V gene lookup returns CDR1 SGHAT and CDR2 FQNNGV. This CDR3 has 14 amino acids. The V gene end was trimmed by 6 bases and the J gene end by 1 base; junction bases not matched to a gene: 5.

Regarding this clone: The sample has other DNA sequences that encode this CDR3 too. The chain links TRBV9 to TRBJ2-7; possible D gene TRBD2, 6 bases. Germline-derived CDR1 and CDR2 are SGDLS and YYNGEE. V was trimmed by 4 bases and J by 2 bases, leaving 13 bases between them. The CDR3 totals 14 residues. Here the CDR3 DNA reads TGTGCCAGCAGCACCGGGACTTCACCCTACGAGCAGTACTTC. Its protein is CASSTGTSPYEQYF.

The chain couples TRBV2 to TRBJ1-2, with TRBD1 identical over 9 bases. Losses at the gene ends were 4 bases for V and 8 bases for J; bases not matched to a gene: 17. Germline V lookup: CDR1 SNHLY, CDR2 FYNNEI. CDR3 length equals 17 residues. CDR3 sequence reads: CASSGGQFTGGRDGYTF. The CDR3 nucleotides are TGTGCCAGCAGTGGAGGCCAGTTTACAGGGGGCCGAGACGGCTACACCTTC.

The CDR3 here is CAWAGYEQFF. CDR3 coding DNA: TGTGCCTGGGCAGGGTATGAGCAGTTCTTC. V and J are TRBV30 and TRBJ2-1; possible D gene TRBD1, 5 bases. The CDR3 is 10 residues long. V gave up 5 bases and J gave up 8 bases, with 7 bases separating them. Germline loops: CDR1 GTSNPN, CDR2 SVGIG (reference sequence).

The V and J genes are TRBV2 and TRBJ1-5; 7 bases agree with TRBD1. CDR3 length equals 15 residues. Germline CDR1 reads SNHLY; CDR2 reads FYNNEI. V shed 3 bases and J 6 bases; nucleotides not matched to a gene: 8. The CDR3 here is CASSDPTGYGQPQHF. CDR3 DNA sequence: TGTGCCAGCAGTGACCCGACAGGGTACGGTCAGCCCCAGCATTTT.

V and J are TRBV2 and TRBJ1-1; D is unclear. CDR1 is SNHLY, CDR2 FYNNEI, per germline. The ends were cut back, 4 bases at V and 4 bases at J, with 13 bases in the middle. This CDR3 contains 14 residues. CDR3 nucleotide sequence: TGTGCCAGCAGTGGGGAAGTACTAGGCACTGAAGCTTTCTTT. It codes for CASSGEVLGTEAFF.

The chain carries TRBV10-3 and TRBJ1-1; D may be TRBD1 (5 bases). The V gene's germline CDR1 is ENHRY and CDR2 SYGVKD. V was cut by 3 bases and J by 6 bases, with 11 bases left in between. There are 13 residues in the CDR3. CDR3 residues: CAISEIDSPEAFF. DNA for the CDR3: TGTGCCATCAGTGAAATTGACAGCCCTGAAGCTTTCTTT.

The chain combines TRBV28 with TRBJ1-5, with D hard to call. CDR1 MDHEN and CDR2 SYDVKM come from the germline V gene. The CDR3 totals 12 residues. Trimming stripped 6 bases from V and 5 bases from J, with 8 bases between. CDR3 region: CASRTEDQPQHF. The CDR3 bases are TGTGCCAGCAGGACTGAGGATCAGCCCCAGCATTTT.

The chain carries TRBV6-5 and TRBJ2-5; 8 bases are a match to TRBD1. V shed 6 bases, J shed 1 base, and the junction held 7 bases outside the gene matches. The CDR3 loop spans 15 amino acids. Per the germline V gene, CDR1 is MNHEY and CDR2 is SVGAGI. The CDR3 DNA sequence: TGTGCCAGCAGCTCCGCGGACAGGGCCCAAGAGACCCAGTACTTC. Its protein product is CASSSADRAQETQYF.

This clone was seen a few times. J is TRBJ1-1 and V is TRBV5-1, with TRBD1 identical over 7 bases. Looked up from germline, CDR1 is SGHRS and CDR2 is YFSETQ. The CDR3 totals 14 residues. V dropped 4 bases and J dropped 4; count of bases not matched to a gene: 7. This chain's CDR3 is CASSRDSPSTEAFF. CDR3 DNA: TGCGCCAGCAGCCGGGACAGTCCTAGCACTGAAGCTTTCTTT.

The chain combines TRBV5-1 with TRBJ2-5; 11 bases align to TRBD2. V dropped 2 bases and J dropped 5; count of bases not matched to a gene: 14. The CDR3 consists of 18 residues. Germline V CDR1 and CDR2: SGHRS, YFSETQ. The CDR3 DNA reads TGCGCCAGCAGCTTCGGATATAGCGGGGGGGATCCGATTGAGACCCAGTACTTC. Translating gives CASSFGYSGGDPIETQYF.

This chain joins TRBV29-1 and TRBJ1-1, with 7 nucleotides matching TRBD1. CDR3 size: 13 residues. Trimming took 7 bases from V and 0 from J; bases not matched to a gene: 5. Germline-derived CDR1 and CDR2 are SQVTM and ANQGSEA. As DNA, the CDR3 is TGCAGCGCCAAGACAGGGATGAACACTGAAGCTTTCTTT. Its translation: CSAKTGMNTEAFF.

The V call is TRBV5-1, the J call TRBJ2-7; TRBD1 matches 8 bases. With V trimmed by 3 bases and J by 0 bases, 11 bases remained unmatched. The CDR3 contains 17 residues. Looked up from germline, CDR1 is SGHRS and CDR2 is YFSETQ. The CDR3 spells CASSSTAGTGYSYEQYF. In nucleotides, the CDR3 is TGCGCCAGCAGCTCGACAGCCGGGACAGGTTACTCCTACGAGCAGTACTTC. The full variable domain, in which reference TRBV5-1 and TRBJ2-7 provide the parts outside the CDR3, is KAGVTQTPRYLIKTRGQQVTLSCSPISGHRSVSWYQQTPGQGLQFLFEYFSETQRNKGNFPGRFSGRQFSNSRSEMNVSTLELGDSALYLCASSSTAGTGYSYEQYFGPGTRLTVT.

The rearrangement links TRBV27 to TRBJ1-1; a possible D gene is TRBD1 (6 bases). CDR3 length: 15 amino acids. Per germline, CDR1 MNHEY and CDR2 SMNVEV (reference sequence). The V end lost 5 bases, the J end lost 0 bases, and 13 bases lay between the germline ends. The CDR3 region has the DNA TGTGCCAGCAGTACTGTGGACAGATTGAACACTGAAGCTTTCTTT. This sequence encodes CASSTVDRLNTEAFF.

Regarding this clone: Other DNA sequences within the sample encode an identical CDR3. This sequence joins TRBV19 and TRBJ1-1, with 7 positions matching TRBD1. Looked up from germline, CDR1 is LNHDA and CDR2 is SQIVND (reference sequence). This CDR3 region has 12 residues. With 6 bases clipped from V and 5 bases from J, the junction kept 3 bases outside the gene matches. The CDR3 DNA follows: TGTGCCAGTAGAACAGGGGATACTGAAGCTTTCTTT. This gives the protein CASRTGDTEAFF.

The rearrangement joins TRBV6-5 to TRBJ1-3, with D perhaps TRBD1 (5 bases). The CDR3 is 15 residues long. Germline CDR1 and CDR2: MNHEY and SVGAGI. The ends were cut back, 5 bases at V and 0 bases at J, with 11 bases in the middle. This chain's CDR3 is CASSPRTPSGNTIYF. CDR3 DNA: TGTGCCAGCAGTCCCCGGACACCCTCTGGAAACACCATATATTTT.

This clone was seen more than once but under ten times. CDR3 coding DNA: TGTGCCATCAGTGAGTCTCTGGGACAGGTTGTCAATTCACCCCTCCACTTT. Residues: CAISESLGQVVNSPLHF. The J gene is TRBJ1-6, the V gene TRBV10-3; 8 bases match TRBD1. The CDR3 is 17 residues long. The J segment lost 7 bases and the V segment lost 0 bases, leaving 8 bases of the junction unmatched. Germline-derived CDR1 and CDR2 are ENHRY and SYGVKD.

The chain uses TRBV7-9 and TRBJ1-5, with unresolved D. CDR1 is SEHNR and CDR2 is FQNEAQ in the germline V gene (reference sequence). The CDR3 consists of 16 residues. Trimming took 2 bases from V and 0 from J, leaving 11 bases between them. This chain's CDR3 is CASSLRGDHSNQPQHF. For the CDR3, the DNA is TGTGCCAGCAGCTTACGGGGTGACCATAGCAATCAGCCCCAGCATTTT.

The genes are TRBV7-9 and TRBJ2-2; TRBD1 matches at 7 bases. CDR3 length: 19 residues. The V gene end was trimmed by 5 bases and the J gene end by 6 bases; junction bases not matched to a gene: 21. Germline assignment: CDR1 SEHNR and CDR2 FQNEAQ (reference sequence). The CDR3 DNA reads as TGTGCCAGCAGCCCCGCTCCCGGACAGGCGTATGAACACCCCGGGGAGCTGTTTTTT. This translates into CASSPAPGQAYEHPGELFF.

CDR3 nucleotide sequence: TGTGCCAGCATCCAGGCAGATACGCAGTATTTT. Protein: CASIQADTQYF. The chain carries TRBV5-5 and TRBJ2-3; no clear D gene. The CDR3 has 11 residues. Trimming stripped 6 bases from V and 4 bases from J, with 6 bases between. Germline values: CDR1 SGHKS, CDR2 YYEKEE (reference sequence). The full variable domain, in which reference TRBV5-5 and TRBJ2-3 provide the parts outside the CDR3, is DAGVTQSPTHLIKTRGQQVTLRCSPISGHKSVSWYQQVLGQGPQFIFQYYEKEERGRGNFPDRFSARQFPNYSSELNVNALLLGDSALYLCASIQADTQYFGPGTRLTVL.

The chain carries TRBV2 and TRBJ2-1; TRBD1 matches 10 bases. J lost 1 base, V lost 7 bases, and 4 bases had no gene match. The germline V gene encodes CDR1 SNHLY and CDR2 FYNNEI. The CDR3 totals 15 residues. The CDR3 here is CASNEDRGSYNEQFF. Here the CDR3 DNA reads TGTGCCAGCAACGAGGACAGGGGGTCCTACAATGAGCAGTTCTTC.